This T cell receptor beta chain is drawn from a study of beta chain features in type 1 diabetes. The junction had 2 bases not matched to a gene; V was cut back by 1 base and J by 6 bases. The CDR3 extends over 14 amino acids. The germline V gene has CDR1 LGHNA and CDR2 YSLEER. The authors reverse transcribed all of the isolated RNA, so sequencing captured expressed TCRB transcripts. TCRdb's copy holds only in-frame clones and misses some; the assay was immunoSEQ multiplex PCR. The sample carries 310,000 or so clones, more than 9.5% recorded once. This clone was seen more than once but under ten times. Antigen specificity is unknown. Findings and limits, study-wide: No resolution was reached here on whether HLA type influences TCRB rearrangement.

This chain connects TRBV4-3 to TRBJ1-2; 10 nucleotides line up with TRBD1. Sequencing input: naive CD4+ T cells from blood. The receptor was derived from a woman in her 30s in good health. This CDR3 is CASSQAGTGDGYTF. The CDR3 DNA sequence: TGCGCCAGCAGCCAAGCCGGGACAGGGGATGGCTACACCTTC.